The clone carrying this T cell receptor (beta chain) was seen at least ten times. Its antigen remains unidentified. With 5 bases clipped from V and 7 bases from J, the junction kept 4 bases outside the gene matches. The CDR3 loop spans 13 amino acids. The germline CDR1 and CDR2 sequences are SEHNR and FQNEAQ (reference sequence). TCRdb recomputed clones from the PCR reads via MiXCR. The sample includes about 70,000 clones, around 20% seen only once; the top ten take more than 10%. All patients were treatment-naive before thyroid surgery. This entry belongs to a study of metastatic and nonmetastatic thyroid tumors. Overall study context: Thyroid patients, malignant and benign, had repertoires compared across blood and tumor or nodule tissue.

General study findings and limits: For both blood and tumor, malignant thyroid tumors reportedly showed significantly higher TCR beta diversity than benign nodules did.

The sequence was collected from a female donor with papillary thyroid cancer or a benign thyroid nodule (not recorded which). Some clones in this sample may be carry-over from other donors' samples. Sequencing used blood. The chain joins TRBV7-9 to TRBJ2-1; 8 bases agree with TRBD2. CDR3 in DNA: TGTGCCAGCAGCCCCGGGACTAGAAATGAGCAGTTCTTC. It codes for CASSPGTRNEQFF. The variable domain in full, with the rest retrieved from reference TRBV7-9 and TRBJ2-1, is DTGVSQNPRHKITKRGQNVTFRCDPISEHNRLYWYRQTLGQGPEFLTYFQNEAQLEKSRLLSDRFSAERPKGSFSTLEIQRTEQGDSAMYLCASSPGTRNEQFFGPGTRLTVL.